The 7 T cell receptor beta chains in this list originate from one sample, sequenced in a study of shared clonotypes between healthy human individuals. Some clones are missing from TCRdb's copy, which holds only in-frame ones; the method was immunoSEQ multiplex PCR. The table has approximately 1.9 million clones, just over 90% seen once; the top ten hold less than 2%. Naive CD8 cells comprised CD45RO-negative, CCR7-positively selected cells, excluding terminally differentiated effector memory CD45RA+ cells. Specimen: naive CD8+ T cells from PBMCs. These TCRs come from a man aged 18 to 29 in good health. Some clones in this sample may be carry-over from other donors' samples.

In its sample, this clone was seen a few times. The genes are TRBV30 and TRBJ1-5; tentative D call: TRBD1 (6 bases). The CDR3 consists of 14 residues. V was pared by 1 base and J by 7 bases, with 14 bases between. The V gene's germline CDR1 is GTSNPN and CDR2 SVGIG (reference sequence). Written as DNA, the CDR3 is TGTGCCTGGAGTGCTCACAGGGTTGGACAGCCCCAGCATTTT. Its translation: CAWSAHRVGQPQHF.

The rearrangement joins TRBV7-9 to TRBJ1-1; D might be TRBD1 (5 bases). Looked up from germline, CDR1 is SEHNR and CDR2 is FQNEAQ (reference sequence). The CDR3 is made up of 15 amino acids. The germline V and J ends were trimmed by 0 bases and 6 bases, with 14 bases remaining between them. As DNA, the CDR3 is TGTGCCAGCAGCTTAGCGGGAGGGGAGGGAGCTGAAGCTTTCTTT. Translating gives CASSLAGGEGAEAFF.

This clone appeared a single time. J is TRBJ1-1 and V is TRBV2; unclear D gene. The CDR3 spans 14 residues. Trimming shortened V by 3 bases and J by 3 bases, and 11 bases separated the two germline ends. Germline V lookup: CDR1 SNHLY, CDR2 FYNNEI. Here the CDR3 reads CASSDEGWDTEAFF. The CDR3 bases are TGTGCCAGCAGTGACGAGGGCTGGGACACTGAAGCTTTCTTT.

The gene calls are TRBV6-1 and TRBJ1-5, with D maybe TRBD1 (5 bases). The V end was cut by 3 bases, the J end by 6 bases, with 12 bases between. CDR1 is MNHNS and CDR2 is SASEGT in the germline V gene. The CDR3 is 14 residues long. CDR3 nucleotides: TGTGCCAGCAGTGAGGGACCCCTACCTCAGCCCCAGCATTTT. Its protein product is CASSEGPLPQPQHF.

This chain links TRBV28 with TRBJ2-7, with D hard to call. CDR1 MDHEN and CDR2 SYDVKM come from the germline V gene. The CDR3 runs to 14 residues. The germline V and J ends were trimmed by 4 bases and 2 bases, with 12 bases remaining between them. CDR3 loop: CASSSGNTPYEQYF. In nucleotides, the CDR3 is TGTGCCAGCAGTTCAGGCAACACCCCCTACGAGCAGTACTTC.

Note on this clone: In the same sample, other DNA sequences code for this CDR3. The chain has TRBV15 and TRBJ1-4, with 10 bases identical to TRBD1. The CDR3 is 14 amino acids. CDR1 and CDR2 (germline): LNHNV, YYDKDF (reference sequence). The V segment lost 5 bases and the J segment 6 bases; nucleotides outside the gene matches: 3. The CDR3 region is CATSFGTGDEKLFF. The CDR3 DNA follows: TGTGCCACCAGCTTCGGGACAGGGGATGAAAAACTGTTTTTT.

Details on this clone: In the same sample, other DNA sequences code for this CDR3. This rearrangement joins TRBV28 to TRBJ2-1; tentative D call: TRBD1 (6 bases). This CDR3 contains 12 residues. V lost 5 bases, J lost 9 bases, and 11 bases lay in between. The germline V gene has CDR1 MDHEN and CDR2 SYDVKM. For the CDR3, the DNA is TGTGCCAGCAGTCCTCGAGGGGGTGAGCAGTTCTTC. It codes for CASSPRGGEQFF.